A single sample is the source of the 23 T cell receptor beta chains below, sequenced in a study of blood T cell repertoires in COVID-19. Assay: immunoSEQ multiplex PCR; the TCRdb copy retains only in-frame clones and omits some. The top ten hold roughly 9.1% of the sample, which has about 130,000 clones, approximately 80% seen once. Input material: peripheral blood. These receptors all come from a woman aged 60-75 years with active or convalescent COVID-19.

This clone showed up just once. The chain couples TRBV28 to TRBJ2-3; 10 nucleotides line up with TRBD2. The CDR3 totals 15 residues. CDR1 is MDHEN, CDR2 SYDVKM, per germline. The ends lost 5 bases at V and 0 bases at J; junction bases unmatched: 2. This CDR3 is CASSGLAASTDTQYF. The CDR3 DNA is TGTGCCAGCAGTGGACTAGCGGCCAGCACAGATACGCAGTATTTT. The full variable domain, rest sourced from reference TRBV28 and TRBJ2-3, is DVKVTQSSRYLVKRTGEKVFLECVQDMDHENMFWYRQDPGLGLRLIYFSYDVKMKEKGDIPEGYSVSREKKERFSLILESASTNQTSMYLCASSGLAASTDTQYFGPGTRLTVL.

The chain is built from TRBV6-5 and TRBJ2-5; tentative D call: TRBD2 (5 bases). Deletions cut 5 bases from V and 2 bases from J, with 12 bases between. The length of the CDR3 is 14 residues. The germline V gene has CDR1 MNHEY and CDR2 SVGAGI. The CDR3 DNA is TGTGCCAGCAGTCTGGTGACTATTCAAGAGACCCAGTACTTC. Its protein is CASSLVTIQETQYF.

This clone was counted a single time. The V call is TRBV5-1, the J call TRBJ1-1, with D possibly matching TRBD1 (5 bases). Germline CDR1 is SGHRS and CDR2 is YFSETQ. The CDR3 runs to 15 residues. Trimming pared 3 bases from V and 1 base from J, leaving 13 bases between. The CDR3, as DNA: TGCGCCAGCAGCTCCCAGACAGCGGGGAACACTGAAGCTTTCTTT. It is translated as CASSSQTAGNTEAFF.

V gene TRBV7-8 combines with J gene TRBJ2-7; TRBD1 is a possible D gene (6 bases). Trimming removed 2 bases at V and 4 bases at J, with 12 bases between. Germline CDR1 is SGHVS and CDR2 is FQNEAQ. CDR3 size: 14 residues. Here the CDR3 reads CASSLKAGAYEQYF. The CDR3 region has the DNA TGTGCCAGCAGCTTAAAGGCAGGGGCATACGAGCAGTACTTC.

This clone was seen a handful of times. This chain uses TRBV24-1 with TRBJ2-5; D is possibly TRBD1 (6 bases). The CDR3 totals 16 residues. The V gene lost 3 bases and the J gene lost 5 bases, with 18 bases spanning the gap. CDR1 and CDR2 from the germline V gene are KGHDR and SFDVKD. The CDR3 DNA follows: TGTGCCACCAGTGATGCCCGGGACACCGTCCGGGAGACCCAGTACTTC. Translation gives CATSDARDTVRETQYF.

The CDR3 DNA follows: TGTGCCAGCAGTCACGGGACAGTCAAGGCCTATTTCTATGGCTACACCTTC. This gives the protein CASSHGTVKAYFYGYTF. The rearrangement uses TRBV6-6 and TRBJ1-2; 7 nucleotides match TRBD1. The length of the CDR3 is 17 residues. The trim removed 5 bases at V and 4 bases at J, leaving 16 bases unmatched. The germline V gene has CDR1 MNHNY and CDR2 SVGAGI (reference sequence).

The chain uses TRBV30 and TRBJ2-1, with 10 bases aligning to TRBD2. This CDR3 comprises 14 residues. The germline gives CDR1 GTSNPN, CDR2 SVGIG (reference sequence). With V trimmed by 0 bases and J by 9 bases, 5 bases remained unmatched. The CDR3 nucleotides read TGTGCCTGGAGTGTAGGAGCGGGAGGGGGTGAGCAGTTCTTC. Amino acids: CAWSVGAGGGEQFF.

The chain has TRBV27 and TRBJ1-3; 8 bases match TRBD1. CDR1 is MNHEY, CDR2 SMNVEV, per germline (reference sequence). V trimming: 8 bases; J trimming: 4 bases; junction bases outside the gene matches: 10. The CDR3 has 15 amino acids. The CDR3 region is CASPLQGAGGNTIYF. Here the CDR3 DNA reads TGTGCCAGCCCGCTTCAGGGGGCGGGCGGAAACACCATATATTTT.

J is TRBJ2-7 and V is TRBV11-3; possible D gene TRBD1, 6 bases. The CDR3 length is 16 residues. Germline V gives CDR1 SGHNT, CDR2 YENEEA. Trimming cost V 4 bases and J 2 bases, with 18 bases left between them. This chain's CDR3 is CASSSVTGHVTYEQYF. CDR3 sequence (DNA): TGTGCCAGCAGCTCAGTTACGGGACACGTCACCTACGAGCAGTACTTC.

The chain recombines TRBV10-3 with TRBJ2-7; D is possibly TRBD2 (5 bases). Per the germline V gene, CDR1 is ENHRY and CDR2 is SYGVKD. This CDR3 has 17 residues. V was clipped by 4 bases and J by 2 bases, with 21 bases between them. Here the CDR3 DNA reads TGTGCCATCAGTGTGGGTATACCCGGTAGCGCCGCCTACGAGCAGTACTTC. Translating it yields CAISVGIPGSAAYEQYF.

This clone occurred once. The chain carries TRBV9 and TRBJ2-2; 7 nucleotides agree with TRBD2. The CDR3 extends over 16 amino acids. The germline CDR1 and CDR2 sequences are SGDLS and YYNGEE. With V trimmed by 4 bases and J by 3 bases, 9 bases remained unmatched. The CDR3 spells CASSPPLAEDTGELFF. CDR3 in DNA: TGTGCCAGCAGCCCCCCCCTAGCGGAGGACACCGGGGAGCTGTTTTTT.

The V and J genes are TRBV11-2 and TRBJ2-1, with TRBD1 matching over 7 bases. Germline lookup yields CDR1 SGHAT and CDR2 FQNNGV. The CDR3 is made up of 15 amino acids. V shed 3 bases, J shed 4 bases, and the junction held 6 bases outside the gene matches. CDR3 sequence (DNA): TGTGCCAGCAGCTTCGACAGGGTCCCTTACAATGAGCAGTTCTTC. It codes for CASSFDRVPYNEQFF.

CDR3 loop: CSVRTSGNTGELFF. In DNA form, the CDR3 reads TGCAGCGTTAGGACTAGCGGGAACACCGGGGAGCTGTTTTTT. The J gene is TRBJ2-2, the V gene TRBV29-1; 10 bases map to TRBD2. V shed 5 bases, J shed 1 base, and the junction held 1 base outside the gene matches. CDR1 SQVTM and CDR2 ANQGSEA come from the germline V gene. CDR3 size: 14 residues.

This clone was picked up one time. The genes are TRBV11-2 and TRBJ1-1; D is undetermined. This CDR3 is 15 amino acids long. Trimming shortened V by 1 base and J by 5 bases, and 14 bases separated the two germline ends. CDR1 and CDR2 (germline): SGHAT, FQNNGV. CDR3 sequence (DNA): TGTGCCAGCAGCTTAGCCGGTGGGAGAGGGACTGAAGCTTTCTTT. Protein: CASSLAGGRGTEAFF.

This chain links TRBV29-1 with TRBJ2-1; TRBD1 agrees at 8 bases. Germline-derived CDR1 and CDR2 are SQVTM and ANQGSEA. V was pared by 7 bases and J by 7 bases, with 6 bases of the junction left unmatched. This CDR3 contains 12 residues. The CDR3 DNA follows: TGCAGCGGGACAACAGGGGGGAATGAGCAGTTCTTC. Translated, it gives CSGTTGGNEQFF.

The V call is TRBV7-2, the J call TRBJ2-7, with 12 bases identical to TRBD2. CDR1 and CDR2 (germline): SGHTA, FQGNSA. The J segment lost 2 bases and the V segment lost 5 bases, leaving 13 bases of the junction unmatched. This CDR3 comprises 18 residues. CDR3 DNA: TGTGCCAGCAGCCCCGGCGCTAGCGGGAGGGCCTCCGCCTACGAGCAGTACTTC. This translates into CASSPGASGRASAYEQYF.

The chain's CDR3 is CASSYTGSSYEQYF. CDR3 nucleotides: TGTGCCAGCAGTTATACGGGAAGCTCCTACGAGCAGTACTTC. The chain is built from TRBV6-6 and TRBJ2-7; perhaps TRBD2 as D (5 bases). This CDR3 is built from 14 residues. Deletions cut 3 bases from V and 0 bases from J, with 9 bases between. The germline V gene has CDR1 MNHNY and CDR2 SVGAGI (reference sequence).

The V call is TRBV12-3 or TRBV12-4, the J call TRBJ1-1; D call uncertain. The germline V and J ends were trimmed by 3 bases and 0 bases, with 5 bases remaining between them. The CDR3 totals 13 residues. The CDR3: CASSLAVNTEAFF. The CDR3 DNA sequence: TGTGCCAGCAGTTTGGCGGTGAACACTGAAGCTTTCTTT.

This chain uses TRBV15 with TRBJ1-4, with 10 nucleotides matching TRBD1. V was clipped by 5 bases and J by 1 base; unmatched bases: 7. CDR3 length: 17 residues. Germline lookup yields CDR1 LNHNV and CDR2 YYDKDF (reference sequence). The CDR3 sequence is CATSRGTGEVTNEKLFF. As DNA, the CDR3 is TGTGCCACCAGCCGCGGGACAGGGGAGGTAACTAATGAAAAACTGTTTTTT.

This chain links TRBV10-3 with TRBJ2-3; D is ambiguous. The CDR3 is 12 residues long. Germline lookup yields CDR1 ENHRY and CDR2 SYGVKD. V lost 3 bases to trimming and J lost 6 bases, with 7 bases between them. The CDR3, as DNA: TGTGCCATCAGTGAAAGAGCGGATACGCAGTATTTT. It is translated as CAISERADTQYF.

The rearrangement links TRBV4-1 to TRBJ2-5; 7 bases map to TRBD2. The CDR3 has 16 amino acids. V dropped 3 bases and J dropped 5; count of bases not matched to a gene: 12. CDR1 and CDR2 (germline): MGHRA, YSYEKL. The CDR3 DNA reads as TGCGCCAGCAGCCAGGGAGGGGACTACTCCCGGGAGACCCAGTACTTC. This sequence encodes CASSQGGDYSRETQYF.

The genes are TRBV27 and TRBJ2-7, with 10 bases aligning to TRBD2. This CDR3 region has 15 residues. J was trimmed by 4 bases and V by 4 bases; bases with no gene match: 7. Germline V gene lookup returns CDR1 MNHEY and CDR2 SMNVEV (reference sequence). This CDR3 reads CASSYRLAGGYEQYF. CDR3 DNA: TGTGCCAGCAGTTACAGGTTAGCGGGAGGATACGAGCAGTACTTC.

The chain has TRBV9 and TRBJ2-3; TRBD2 aligns across 10 bases. J gave up 2 bases and V 4 bases, and 7 bases lay outside the gene matches. Germline-derived CDR1 and CDR2 are SGDLS and YYNGEE. The CDR3 has 16 amino acids. CDR3 coding DNA: TGTGCCAGCAGCCAGCGGACTAGCGGCACCACAGATACGCAGTATTTT. This translates into CASSQRTSGTTDTQYF.